These 29 T cell receptor beta chains came from one sample sequenced in a study of Ad26.COV2.S vaccination and SARS-CoV-2 variants. Sequencing was performed with immunoSEQ multiplex PCR; in TCRdb, only in-frame clones are kept and a portion is missing. The sample lists 400,000 or so clones; around nine tenths were seen once. Treatment of the sample: some 20 received Ad26.COV2.S at low or high dose, single or two shots; 5 received placebo; per-sample allocation not given. The samples were gathered on day 63 after the first injection of vaccine or placebo. Material: peripheral blood, obtained in a trial of Ad26.COV2.S vaccine versus placebo. Receptors originate from a person between 18 and 59 years old who received the Ad26.COV2.S COVID-19 vaccine or a placebo.

Comments on this clone: Relative to the germline gene, one junction end is altered; a read error may explain this. The chain couples TRBV19 to TRBJ1-2; D is unresolved. Germline assignment: CDR1 LNHDA and CDR2 SQIVND (reference sequence). The CDR3 length is 11 residues. CDR3 sequence reads: CASKGSYGYAF. The CDR3 DNA sequence: TGTGCCAGTAAAGGGTCTTATGGCTACGCCTTC. The full variable domain, in which reference TRBV19 and TRBJ1-2 provide the parts outside the CDR3, is DGGITQSPKYLFRKEGQNVTLSCEQNLNHDAMYWYRQDPGQGLRLIYYSQIVNDFQKGDIAEGYSVSREKKESFPLTVTSAQKNPTAFYLCASKGSYGYAFGSGTRLTVV.

The chain joins TRBV29-1 to TRBJ2-1; 8 bases match TRBD2. J lost 10 bases, V lost 4 bases, and 6 bases had no gene match. CDR1 and CDR2 (germline): SQVTM, ANQGSEA. CDR3 length: 12 amino acids. This CDR3 is CSVVPKRGEQFF. CDR3 in DNA: TGCAGCGTTGTTCCTAAGCGGGGGGAGCAGTTCTTC.

The chain employs TRBV6-2 or TRBV6-3 and TRBJ2-7; weak D call: TRBD2 (5 bases). V was clipped by 2 bases and J by 2 bases, with 10 bases between them. Germline loops: CDR1 MNHEY, CDR2 SVGEGT. The CDR3 is made up of 14 amino acids. In nucleotides, the CDR3 is TGTGCCAGCAGTTACGGCGGGTTAACCTACGAGCAGTACTTC. It translates to CASSYGGLTYEQYF.

This clone was seen only once. The DNA of the CDR3 is TGCGCCAGCAGCCAAGCATCTGCAATCTCTGGAAACACCATATATTTT. Its translation: CASSQASAISGNTIYF. The J gene is TRBJ1-3, the V gene TRBV4-3; no clear D gene. CDR3 length equals 16 residues. Trimming removed 1 base at V and 0 bases at J, with 10 bases between. Germline CDR1 and CDR2: LGHNA and YSLEER.

This clone was recorded a few times. The chain couples TRBV29-1 to TRBJ2-1; D is uncertain. Germline V CDR1 and CDR2: SQVTM, ANQGSEA. The ends were cut back, 6 bases at V and 8 bases at J, with 17 bases in the middle. CDR3 length: 13 amino acids. CDR3 amino acids: CSVVGRLRDEQFF. The CDR3 DNA is TGCAGCGTAGTCGGGCGCCTTAGAGATGAGCAGTTCTTC.

The V gene is TRBV20-1, the J gene TRBJ2-3; D gene unclear. V lost 3 bases to trimming and J lost 1 base, with 8 bases between them. This CDR3 spans 13 amino acids. Germline CDR1 and CDR2: DFQATT and SNEGSKA (reference sequence). CDR3 sequence reads: CSASTWGTDTQYF. Written as DNA, the CDR3 is TGCAGTGCTAGTACGTGGGGCACAGATACGCAGTATTTT.

The chain carries TRBV7-2 and TRBJ1-1; D remains unclear. CDR3 length: 15 residues. Trimming took 0 bases from V and 4 from J, leaving 12 bases between them. CDR1 and CDR2 from the germline V gene are SGHTA and FQGNSA. CDR3 nucleotides: TGTGCCAGCAGCTTAGCTGCCCCCCAGATCACTGAAGCTTTCTTT. It encodes CASSLAAPQITEAFF.

The chain has TRBV6-1 and TRBJ1-5; D gene ambiguous. The V end was cut by 3 bases, the J end by 4 bases, with 10 bases between. Germline V gene sequence: CDR1 MNHNS, CDR2 SASEGT. The CDR3 is 14 residues long. The CDR3 DNA sequence: TGTGCCAGCAGTGAGGGGATGGGGAATCAGCCCCAGCATTTT. This gives the protein CASSEGMGNQPQHF.

This clone was observed a single time. V and J are TRBV5-6 and TRBJ2-5; TRBD1 is a possible D gene (6 bases). Germline-derived CDR1 and CDR2 are SGHDT and YYEEEE. Trimming left V 0 bases short and J 3 bases short, with 9 bases between. The CDR3 has 14 residues. In DNA form, the CDR3 reads TGTGCCAGCAGCTTGGTCCCAGGGGAAGAGACCCAGTACTTC. It translates to CASSLVPGEETQYF.

The chain is built from TRBV4-2 and TRBJ1-1; D possibly corresponds to TRBD1 (6 bases). This CDR3 contains 16 residues. V lost 0 bases and J 3 bases, leaving 14 bases between the germline ends. Germline values: CDR1 LGHNA, CDR2 YNFKEQ. CDR3 region: CASSQEVGRGDTEAFF. CDR3 bases: TGTGCCAGCAGCCAAGAGGTGGGCAGGGGAGACACTGAAGCTTTCTTT.

This chain links TRBV2 with TRBJ2-5; no reliable D call. The CDR3 runs to 12 residues. With 4 bases removed from V and 1 base from J, the gap between germline ends came to 4 bases. Germline CDR1 and CDR2: SNHLY and FYNNEI. CDR3 in amino acids: CASSVGQETQYF. CDR3 nucleotides: TGTGCCAGCAGTGTCGGCCAAGAGACCCAGTACTTC. Combining the CDR3 with reference TRBV2 and TRBJ2-5 gives the whole variable domain EPEVTQTPSHQVTQMGQEVILRCVPISNHLYFYWYRQILGQKVEFLVSFYNNEISEKSEIFDDQFSVERPDGSNFTLKIRSTKLEDSAMYFCASSVGQETQYFGPGTRLLVL.

This clone was detected once. The chain employs TRBV6-5 and TRBJ1-2; D gene uncertain. The CDR3 covers 14 residues. Germline V gene lookup returns CDR1 MNHEY and CDR2 SVGAGI. The ends were cut back, 4 bases at V and 4 bases at J, with 13 bases in the middle. For the CDR3, the DNA is TGTGCCAGCAGTTCCGGCGGAGGACCCTATGGCTACACCTTC. It translates to CASSSGGGPYGYTF.

CDR3 in amino acids: CASSFTGRNTEAFF. CDR3 in DNA: TGTGCCAGCAGTTTTACCGGACGGAACACTGAAGCTTTCTTT. The rearrangement uses TRBV6-5 and TRBJ1-1; no clear D gene. The germline V and J ends were trimmed by 4 bases and 1 base, with 10 bases remaining between them. CDR1 is MNHEY and CDR2 is SVGAGI in the germline V gene. This CDR3 is built from 14 residues.

The V and J genes are TRBV18 and TRBJ2-5; no clear D. Trimming removed 3 bases from V and 2 bases from J, with 13 bases in between. CDR3 size: 15 residues. From germline, CDR1 is KGHSH and CDR2 LQKENI. CDR3 sequence: CASSPTAAEQETQYF. In DNA form, the CDR3 reads TGTGCCAGCTCACCTACCGCGGCTGAACAAGAGACCCAGTACTTC.

This clone occurred once. The V gene is TRBV7-2, the J gene TRBJ1-2, with D possibly being TRBD1 (5 bases). The CDR3 has 16 amino acids. V lost 2 bases, J lost 0 bases, and 13 bases lay in between. Germline CDR1 is SGHTA and CDR2 is FQGNSA. For the CDR3, the DNA is TGTGCCAGCAGCTTAAGTCTCCCGACAGCTAACTATGGCTACACCTTC. Translation: CASSLSLPTANYGYTF.

The chain couples TRBV7-2 to TRBJ1-2; no reliable D call. Trimming took off 2 bases at V and 8 bases at J, with 15 bases between the two ends. The germline CDR1 and CDR2 sequences are SGHTA and FQGNSA. This CDR3 contains 14 residues. The CDR3 here is CASSLLGQATGYTF. The CDR3 nucleotides read TGTGCCAGCAGCTTACTAGGGCAGGCAACAGGCTACACCTTC.

V is TRBV4-1 and J is TRBJ1-5; D possibly corresponds to TRBD1 (5 bases). Between the trimmed V and J ends, which lost 1 base and 0 bases, there was a span of 10 bases. The CDR3 contains 16 residues. Germline CDR1 is MGHRA and CDR2 is YSYEKL. CDR3 region: CASSQGQLVSNQPQHF. The CDR3 nucleotides read TGCGCCAGCAGCCAAGGACAGCTAGTTAGCAATCAGCCCCAGCATTTT.

This chain links TRBV7-6 with TRBJ1-1; TRBD1 is a possible D gene (5 bases). Per the germline V gene, CDR1 is SGHVS and CDR2 is FNYEAQ. Trimming stripped 5 bases from V and 1 base from J, with 14 bases between. CDR3 length: 15 residues. In nucleotides, the CDR3 is TGTGCCAGCAGCCTCATTGGTGGGGCGAACACTGAAGCTTTCTTT. It encodes CASSLIGGANTEAFF. Combining the CDR3 with reference TRBV7-6 and TRBJ1-1 gives the whole variable domain GAGVSQSPRYKVTKRGQDVALRCDPISGHVSLYWYRQALGQGPEFLTYFNYEAQQDKSGLPNDRFSAERPEGSISTLTIQRTEQRDSAMYRCASSLIGGANTEAFFGQGTRLTVV.

This rearrangement joins TRBV4-1 to TRBJ2-3; possible D gene TRBD2, 5 bases. Trimming took 0 bases from V and 3 from J, leaving 13 bases between them. The CDR3 loop spans 16 amino acids. CDR1 and CDR2 (germline): MGHRA, YSYEKL. The CDR3 bases are TGCGCCAGCAGCCAAGATCCCGGACTTCAGACAGATACGCAGTATTTT. Protein sequence: CASSQDPGLQTDTQYF.

This chain joins TRBV30 and TRBJ1-1; D is unclear. The CDR3 contains 12 residues. The V and J ends lost 2 bases and 5 bases respectively, with 9 bases between them. Germline V CDR1 and CDR2: GTSNPN, SVGIG (reference sequence). CDR3 amino acids: CAWSLTRTEAFF. For the CDR3, the DNA is TGTGCCTGGAGTTTGACGAGAACTGAAGCTTTCTTT.

V gene TRBV7-2 combines with J gene TRBJ1-5; no clear D. Germline V gene lookup returns CDR1 SGHTA and CDR2 FQGNSA. V dropped 2 bases and J dropped 2 bases, with 10 bases sitting between them. The CDR3 is 15 residues long. For the CDR3, the DNA is TGTGCCAGCAGCTTATCTCACACAGGCAATCAGCCCCAGCATTTT. It specifies CASSLSHTGNQPQHF. The whole variable domain, remainder taken from reference TRBV7-2 and TRBJ1-5, is GAGVSQSPSNKVTEKGKDVELRCDPISGHTALYWYRQSLGQGLEFLIYFQGNSAPDKSGLPSDRFSAERTGGSVSTLTIQRTQQEDSAVYLCASSLSHTGNQPQHFGDGTRLSIL.

This chain uses TRBV15 with TRBJ2-5; tentatively, D is TRBD1 (5 bases). CDR3 length: 14 residues. The V and J ends lost 4 bases and 1 base respectively, with 10 bases between them. Germline CDR1 LNHNV, CDR2 YYDKDF (reference sequence). The CDR3 region is CATSIDRSQETQYF. The CDR3, as DNA: TGTGCCACCAGCATAGACAGAAGCCAAGAGACCCAGTACTTC.

This chain uses TRBV7-2 with TRBJ1-5; a weak D match, TRBD1 (6 bases). Per germline, CDR1 SGHTA and CDR2 FQGNSA. V was cut by 5 bases and J by 0 bases, with 14 bases left in between. This CDR3 is 16 amino acids long. CDR3 protein: CASSPRGGSSNQPQHF. The CDR3, as DNA: TGTGCCAGCAGCCCGAGGGGGGGAAGTAGCAATCAGCCCCAGCATTTT.

This clone was detected once. V and J are TRBV6-1 and TRBJ1-1, with a tentative D call TRBD1 (6 bases). The V end lost 3 bases, the J end lost 6 bases, and 14 bases lay between the germline ends. Germline CDR1 MNHNS, CDR2 SASEGT. The CDR3 is 14 residues long. CDR3 nucleotides: TGTGCCAGCAGTGACAACATAGGGGGACCTGAAGCTTTCTTT. This gives the protein CASSDNIGGPEAFF.

This chain connects TRBV4-3 to TRBJ1-6; D is undetermined. Germline V CDR1 and CDR2: LGHNA, YSLEER. The CDR3 has 15 amino acids. Trimming removed 1 base at V and 3 bases at J, with 7 bases between. The CDR3 reads CASSQGAHYNSPLHF. CDR3 DNA sequence: TGCGCCAGCAGCCAAGGGGCACACTATAATTCACCCCTCCACTTT.

CDR3 protein: CSVVCEMDSYEQYF. CDR3 DNA sequence: TGCAGCGTTGTGTGTGAGATGGATTCCTACGAGCAGTACTTC. The chain has TRBV29-1 and TRBJ2-7; D is uncertain. CDR1 is SQVTM, CDR2 ANQGSEA, per germline. The V end lost 4 bases, the J end lost 1 base, and 14 bases lay between the germline ends. CDR3 size: 14 residues.

The chain combines TRBV10-3 with TRBJ2-5; D call uncertain. Trimming shortened V by 2 bases and J by 0 bases, and 10 bases separated the two germline ends. The CDR3 is 15 residues long. Looked up from germline, CDR1 is ENHRY and CDR2 is SYGVKD. The CDR3 DNA is TGTGCCATCAGTGAGAACCTGGGAAACCAAGAGACCCAGTACTTC. Amino acids: CAISENLGNQETQYF.

This clone was observed a handful of times. The rearrangement links TRBV3-1 (or the pseudogene TRBV3-2) to TRBJ1-2, with D possibly being TRBD1 (5 bases). CDR1 is LGHDT and CDR2 is YNNKEL in the germline V gene (reference sequence). The CDR3 is made up of 12 amino acids. Trimming left V 3 bases short and J 7 bases short, with 9 bases between. CDR3 residues: CASSQGTTGYTF. The CDR3 nucleotides are TGTGCCAGCAGCCAGGGGACGACTGGCTACACCTTC.

The chain combines TRBV29-1 with TRBJ1-2; D may be TRBD1 (6 bases). CDR1 SQVTM and CDR2 ANQGSEA come from the germline V gene. There are 12 residues in the CDR3. V was shortened by 4 bases and J by 4 bases, with 10 bases between the two germline ends. Written as DNA, the CDR3 is TGCAGCGTTGGCGGGGGCAGCTATGGCTACACCTTC. As protein: CSVGGGSYGYTF.